The sequence of this T cell receptor beta chain was determined in a study of blood T cell repertoires in COVID-19. Germline lookup yields CDR1 SGHNT and CDR2 YYREEE (reference sequence). The ends were cut back, 4 bases at V and 0 bases at J, with 18 bases in the middle. The CDR3 contains 17 residues. The table came from immunoSEQ multiplex PCR; TCRdb's copy has only in-frame clones and leaves some out. This repertoire shows fewer than 45,000 clones, roughly 80% found once; its top ten account for 4.8%. This receptor was taken from a middle-aged man with active COVID-19. Source material: peripheral blood. The V call is TRBV5-4, the J call TRBJ2-3, with D hard to call. CDR3 nucleotides: TGTGCCAGCAGCCCCTTTCGCCCAGACTGGAGCACAGATACGCAGTATTTT. Its translation: CASSPFRPDWSTDTQYF.